The 19 T cell receptor beta chains below were found in one sample sequenced in a study of T-cell memory formation after mild COVID-19 (dated by TCRdb to the early 2020s). The library was produced with 5' RACE. The instrument was an Illumina NovaSeq 6000. TCRdb reprocessed the public reads (quality trimming at Q25 with fastp, clone calling with MiXCR) and kept in-frame beta chains. Under each unique CDR3 protein, matching rows form one entry showing the most common genes and DNA. In this sample the table shows around 340,000 distinct CDR3 sequences, less than 20% of which occur a single time. The ten biggest clones cover about a fifth of the sample. What was sequenced was PBMCs or a T cell subset sorted from them (not recorded which). The source of these receptors is a man aged 18 to 30 who had mild COVID-19 (a few samples of this study predate the infection). The sample titles of this study are shuffled in the database, so cell type and time point are left out; the donor was told from shared clones.

The table lists this clonotype with many counts. The chain employs TRBV9 and TRBJ2-1, with a possible D match to TRBD2 (5 bases). Germline CDR1 is SGDLS and CDR2 is YYNGEE. The CDR3 is 15 residues long. With 4 bases removed from V and 2 bases from J, the gap between germline ends came to 13 bases. The CDR3 coding sequence is TGTGCCAGCAGCCCCGAGGGTGGTCCCTACAATGAGCAGTTCTTC. Amino acid sequence: CASSPEGGPYNEQFF. The variable domain in full, completed from reference TRBV9 and TRBJ2-1, reads DSGVTQTPKHLITATGQRVTLRCSPRSGDLSVYWYQQSLDQGLQFLIQYYNGEERAKGNILERFSAQQFPDLHSELNLSSLELGDSALYFCASSPEGGPYNEQFFGPGTRLTVL.

V and J are TRBV23-1 and TRBJ2-5, with 7 bases matching TRBD1. TRBV23-1 is an open reading frame whose function is uncertain. Trimming removed 5 bases from V and 5 bases from J; junction bases left unmatched: 23. The length of the CDR3 is 19 residues. The CDR3 is CASSKESGTDIFKQETQYF. CDR3 sequence (DNA): TGCGCCAGCAGTAAAGAATCCGGGACAGACATTTTTAAACAGGAGACCCAGTACTTC.

The chain combines TRBV7-2 with TRBJ2-5, with a weak D call TRBD1 (6 bases). Per germline, CDR1 SGHTA and CDR2 FQGNSA. CDR3 length: 15 residues. Trimming shortened V by 0 bases and J by 4 bases, and 12 bases separated the two germline ends. CDR3 sequence (DNA): TGTGCCAGCAGCTTAGCCAGGGGCGTAGCAGAGACCCAGTACTTC. Translated, it gives CASSLARGVAETQYF. Looking up the rest from reference TRBV7-2 and TRBJ2-5 gives the full variable domain: GAGVSQSPSNKVTEKGKDVELRCDPISGHTALYWYRQSLGQGLEFLIYFQGNSAPDKSGLPSDRFSAERTGGSVSTLTIQRTQQEDSAVYLCASSLARGVAETQYFGPGTRLLVL.

V usage is TRBV5-1 and J usage is TRBJ1-2; D remains unclear. Germline V CDR1 and CDR2: SGHRS, YFSETQ. V gave up 5 bases and J gave up 4 bases, with 12 bases separating them. This CDR3 has 13 residues. CDR3 in amino acids: CASSPDGRYGYTF. DNA for the CDR3: TGCGCCAGCAGTCCAGACGGTCGCTATGGCTACACCTTC.

There are a few counts of this clonotype. This rearrangement joins TRBV9 to TRBJ2-5, with a weak D call TRBD2 (5 bases). This CDR3 has 15 amino acids. Trimming removed 0 bases from V and 3 bases from J, with 12 bases in between. The germline CDR1 and CDR2 sequences are SGDLS and YYNGEE. Here the CDR3 DNA reads TGTGCCAGCAGCGTAGAAGGGAGACAAAAAGAGACCCAGTACTTC. It yields the protein CASSVEGRQKETQYF.

This clonotype turned up a few times. The chain is built from TRBV12-3 or TRBV12-4 and TRBJ1-5; D is unresolved. Trimming took off 7 bases at V and 1 base at J, with 11 bases between the two ends. This CDR3 has 14 amino acids. This CDR3 reads CASNKETSNQPQHF. CDR3 nucleotide sequence: TGTGCCAGCAACAAGGAGACCAGCAATCAGCCCCAGCATTTT.

This clonotype was observed a handful of times. CDR3 protein: CASTLRGNRGSNQPQHF. DNA of the CDR3: TGTGCCAGCACCCTAAGGGGGAACAGGGGATCGAATCAGCCCCAGCATTTT. This sequence joins TRBV6-2 or TRBV6-3 and TRBJ1-5; TRBD1 matches 7 bases. Germline V lookup: CDR1 MNHEY, CDR2 SVGEGT. This CDR3 region has 17 residues. J was trimmed by 4 bases and V by 7 bases; bases with no gene match: 16.

This clonotype was observed a few times. The chain employs TRBV6-1 and TRBJ2-7; 9 nucleotides line up with TRBD1. The V gene's germline CDR1 is MNHNS and CDR2 SASEGT. The V and J ends lost 6 bases and 4 bases, in that order; junction bases with no gene match: 7. This CDR3 contains 14 residues. For the CDR3, the DNA is TGTGCCAGCAGGAGCCCGGGACAGGGTTACGAGCAGTACTTC. It specifies CASRSPGQGYEQYF.

This clonotype has just a few counts. The rearrangement joins TRBV20-1 to TRBJ2-1; 10 bases fit TRBD1. The CDR3 sequence is 14 residues long. CDR1 and CDR2 from the germline V gene are DFQATT and SNEGSKA (reference sequence). The trim removed 6 bases at V and 6 bases at J, leaving 8 bases unmatched. The CDR3, as DNA: TGCAGTGCCTTTGAAGGGACAGGGGTCAATGAGCAGTTCTTC. It yields the protein CSAFEGTGVNEQFF.

This chain links TRBV5-4 with TRBJ2-3; weak D call: TRBD2 (6 bases). This CDR3 is built from 16 residues. CDR1 is SGHNT and CDR2 is YYREEE in the germline V gene (reference sequence). V gave up 1 base and J gave up 0 bases, with 12 bases separating them. The CDR3 DNA sequence: TGTGCCAGCAGCTTGAGGGCGGGGCCTAGCACAGATACGCAGTATTTT. Translating it yields CASSLRAGPSTDTQYF.

This clonotype was detected a few times. This rearrangement joins TRBV5-1 to TRBJ1-2; D is possibly TRBD1 (6 bases). Germline lookup yields CDR1 SGHRS and CDR2 YFSETQ. Trimming cost V 0 bases and J 8 bases, with 11 bases left between them. The CDR3 covers 13 residues. The CDR3: CASSLAAGEGYTF. CDR3 DNA sequence: TGCGCCAGCAGCTTGGCGGCAGGGGAGGGCTACACCTTC.

This clonotype was seen ten or more times. The chain recombines TRBV12-3 or TRBV12-4 with TRBJ1-1; a weak D match, TRBD1 (6 bases). The CDR3 runs 14 residues. Between the trimmed V and J ends, which lost 6 bases and 1 base, there was a span of 12 bases. CDR3 DNA: TGTGCCAGCAGCCTATCACAGGGGAACACTGAAGCTTTCTTT. It translates to CASSLSQGNTEAFF.

This clonotype was recorded at least ten times. A read error may produce the germline difference seen at one junction end. The gene calls are TRBV7-8 and TRBJ2-3, with TRBD2 matching 11 bases. Germline CDR1 is SGHVS and CDR2 is FQNEAQ. This CDR3 is built from 15 residues. The CDR3 nucleotides are TGTGCCAGCAGCCTAGCGGGGGGACCCACAGATACGCAGTATTTT. Translated: CASSLAGGPTDTQYF.

This clonotype was detected only a few times. The V gene is TRBV6-6, the J gene TRBJ2-1; 12 bases align to TRBD2. This CDR3 contains 13 residues. With 10 bases clipped from V and 8 bases from J, the junction kept 6 bases outside the gene matches. CDR1 is MNHNY, CDR2 SVGAGI, per germline (reference sequence). CDR3 sequence reads: CAKLAGGCDEQFF. Here the CDR3 DNA reads TGTGCCAAGCTAGCGGGGGGGTGCGATGAGCAGTTCTTC.

The V call is TRBV19, the J call TRBJ1-1; D remains unclear. CDR3 length equals 11 residues. Germline CDR1 reads LNHDA; CDR2 reads SQIVND (reference sequence). Deletions cut 6 bases from V and 3 bases from J, with 5 bases between. The CDR3 here is CASRVDTEAFF. The CDR3 DNA follows: TGTGCCAGTAGGGTGGACACTGAAGCTTTCTTT.

The V gene is TRBV11-3, the J gene TRBJ2-3, with D perhaps matching TRBD1 (5 bases). V lost 7 bases and J lost 5, with 13 bases in between. This CDR3 is built from 13 residues. The V gene's germline CDR1 is SGHNT and CDR2 YENEEA. The CDR3 coding sequence is TGTGCCAGCACCGCAGGGTCGGGAGATACGCAGTATTTT. It encodes CASTAGSGDTQYF. The whole variable domain, remainder taken from reference TRBV11-3 and TRBJ2-3, is EAGVVQSPRYKIIEKKQPVAFWCNPISGHNTLYWYLQNLGQGPELLIRYENEEAVDDSQLPKDRFSAERLKGVDSTLKIQPAELGDSAVYLCASTAGSGDTQYFGPGTRLTVL.

Of note for this clonotype: A much bigger clone sits one base away, suggesting this may be a read error. The rearrangement links TRBV7-2 to TRBJ2-5; 7 nucleotides match TRBD1. This CDR3 is built from 14 residues. CDR1 is SGHTA, CDR2 FQGNSA, per germline. The CDR3 here is CASSPGTAKGTKYF. For the CDR3, the DNA is TGTGCCAGCAGTCCGGGGACAGCCAAGGGGACCAAGTACTTC.

In this sample, this clonotype turned up a few times. The chain recombines TRBV20-1 with TRBJ2-1, with 7 bases aligning to TRBD2. The V gene end was trimmed by 6 bases and the J gene end by 8 bases; junction bases not matched to a gene: 10. This CDR3 is 13 amino acids long. In germline, CDR1 is DFQATT, CDR2 SNEGSKA (reference sequence). CDR3 nucleotides: TGCAGTGCCACCCTGGCGGGGGTGGATGAGCAGTTCTTC. Its protein is CSATLAGVDEQFF.

The chain is built from TRBV5-1 and TRBJ1-4; D ambiguous. Germline CDR1 is SGHRS and CDR2 is YFSETQ. The V gene lost 0 bases and the J gene lost 12 bases, with 21 bases spanning the gap. CDR3 size: 16 residues. The CDR3: CASSLAGVDLRSELFF. The CDR3 DNA reads as TGCGCCAGCAGCTTGGCCGGGGTCGATCTCCGAAGTGAACTGTTTTTT. Drawing the rest from reference TRBV5-1 and TRBJ1-4, the complete variable domain is KAGVTQTPRYLIKTRGQQVTLSCSPISGHRSVSWYQQTPGQGLQFLFEYFSETQRNKGNFPGRFSGRQFSNSRSEMNVSTLELGDSALYLCASSLAGVDLRSELFFGSGTQLSVL.